The rows below give T cell receptor beta chains drawn from one sample of a study of early T cells in non-severe SARS-CoV-2 infection. From the 5' RACE reads, TCRdb called clonotypes with MiXCR, one entry per CDR3 protein. Altogether tens of thousands of distinct CDR3 sequences are present, approximately 7.7% being singletons, with the ten largest covering approximately 3.1%. Sequences were obtained from whole blood. These receptor sequences come from an adult who was a healthcare worker with PCR-confirmed SARS-CoV-2 infection or an uninfected control (not recorded which). Each CDR3 is given with its conserved first and last residue. A D gene is named only where the DNA matches it firmly. Part of the rows lack a size; the others show once, few, many or a class for expanded clones.

TRBV10-3	TRBD2	many	TRBJ2-1	TGTGCCATCAGAAAGGCTAGCGGAGCCTACAATGAGCAGTTCTTC	CAIRKASGAYNEQFF
TRBV30	NA	few	TRBJ2-1	TGTGCCCTAAACCTAGCAGACTACAATGAGCAGTTCTTC	CALNLADYNEQFF
TRBV2	TRBD2	few	TRBJ2-1	TGTGCCACCCTGATAGCGGGTCCCTACAATGAGCAGTTCTTC	CATLIAGPYNEQFF
TRBV30	NA	many	TRBJ1-1	TGTGCCTGGAGTGCCGGGTCACACACTGAAGCTTTCTTT	CAWSAGSHTEAFF
TRBV19	TRBD1	many	TRBJ1-5	TGTGCCAATACAGGGGTGCGGCCCCAGCATTTT	CANTGVRPQHF
TRBV6-2/TRBV6-3	NA	NA	TRBJ2-7	TGTGCCAGCAGTGGGGCTGGTTACGAGCAGTACTTC	CASSGAGYEQYF
TRBV7-2	NA	NA	TRBJ2-4	TGTGCCAGCAGCTTGGAGGGGTCCAAAAACATTCAGTACTTC	CASSLEGSKNIQYF
TRBV4-1	NA	many	TRBJ1-2	TGCGCCAGCAGCCAAGTTACAGGACAGACGAACTATGGCTACACCTTC	CASSQVTGQTNYGYTF
TRBV5-1	TRBD2	NA	TRBJ2-2	TGCGCCAGCAGCTTGGCCGGGACTAGCGGGTCCTGGAAAGGGGAGCTGTTTTTT	CASSLAGTSGSWKGELFF
TRBV28	NA	many	TRBJ2-7	TGTGCCAGCAGTTTATCGGGTTACGAGCAGTACTTC	CASSLSGYEQYF
TRBV20-1	NA	many	TRBJ1-2	TGCAGAGCGGGGCAGCCTCTCCCCTATGGCTACACCTTC	CRAGQPLPYGYTF
TRBV4-1	TRBD2	NA	TRBJ2-3	TGCGCCAGCAGCTCCAGGCCACTAGCGGGCACAGATACGCAGTATTTT	CASSSRPLAGTDTQYF
TRBV12-3/TRBV12-4	NA	NA	TRBJ1-4	TGTGCCAGCAGTTTTGGACAGACCGAGGGGGAAAAACTGTTTTTT	CASSFGQTEGEKLFF
TRBV5-4	NA	NA	TRBJ2-1	TGTGCCAGCAGCTTGGCGGACGGATATGAGCAGTTCTTC	CASSLADGYEQFF
TRBV7-6	TRBD2	many	TRBJ2-3	TGTGCCAGCAGCTTGGTCTCCGGACTAGCGGGAGGAGATACGCAGTATTTT	CASSLVSGLAGGDTQYF
TRBV24-1	TRBD2	NA	TRBJ2-5	TGTGCCACCAGTGAAGGTAGCGGGAGGGAGCAAGAGACCCAGTACTTC	CATSEGSGREQETQYF
TRBV14	TRBD2	NA	TRBJ2-7	TGTGCCAGCAGCCTAGCGGGAAACTCCCACGAGCAGTACTTC	CASSLAGNSHEQYF
TRBV19	TRBD1	many	TRBJ1-5	TGTGCCAGTAGTATAGTAGCCGGACAGGGGAATCAGCCCCAGCATTTT	CASSIVAGQGNQPQHF
TRBV14	TRBD2	NA	TRBJ2-1	TGTGCCAGCAGCCACCTCCTAGCGGGGACCTACAATGAGCAGTTCTTC	CASSHLLAGTYNEQFF
TRBV6-1	TRBD1	many	TRBJ2-1	TGTGCCACCCGGACAGGGTACCTCTCCTACAATGAGCAGTTCTTC	CATRTGYLSYNEQFF
TRBV5-5	TRBD1	NA	TRBJ1-5	TGTGCCAGCAGCGCCGGGACAGGGAATCAGCCCCAGCATTTT	CASSAGTGNQPQHF
TRBV7-9	TRBD2	many	TRBJ2-3	TGTGCCAGCAGCTTAGCGGTCCGGACTAGCAGCCGCACAGATACGCAGTATTTT	CASSLAVRTSSRTDTQYF
TRBV7-2	NA	many	TRBJ2-7	TGTGCCAGCAGCTTAGGTGTATCCTACGAGCAGTACTTC	CASSLGVSYEQYF
TRBV20-1	TRBD1	NA	TRBJ2-7	TGCAGTGCTAGAGCCCTGGACAGGGGAACCCACGAGCAGTGCTTC	CSARALDRGTHEQCF
TRBV20-1	NA	NA	TRBJ1-1	TGCAGTGCTAGAGATCATTGGGGGGGCACTGAAGCTTTCTTT	CSARDHWGGTEAFF
TRBV5-1	NA	few	TRBJ1-2	TGCGCCAGCAGCCCGGAGGTCGGGGTCCGCGGGGAGGGCTACACCTTC	CASSPEVGVRGEGYTF
TRBV20-1	NA	few	TRBJ1-3	TGCAGTGCCAGAGGGCCTTCTGGAAACACCATATATTTT	CSARGPSGNTIYF
TRBV20-1	NA	many	TRBJ2-1	TGCAGTGGAACAGCCAGGTGGGATGAGCAGTTCTTC	CSGTARWDEQFF
TRBV3-1	NA	few	TRBJ2-5	TGTGCCAGCAGCCAATTGAGAGGGCTAAAAACCGGAGAGACCCAGTACTTC	CASSQLRGLKTGETQYF
TRBV18	NA	few	TRBJ2-7	TGTGCCAGCTCACCAAGGGAATTAGCAACCTACGAGCAGTACTTC	CASSPRELATYEQYF
TRBV21-1	NA	NA	TRBJ2-2	TGTGCCAGCAGCAAACTGACAGTTTATCTCGGGGAGCTGTTTTTT	CASSKLTVYLGELFF
TRBV28	TRBD2	many	TRBJ2-3	TGTGCCAGCAGTTTCGGCGGGAGTGAAGATACGCAGTATTTT	CASSFGGSEDTQYF
TRBV28	TRBD2	NA	TRBJ2-2	TGTGCCAGCAGTTTCGCGGGAGACACCGGGGAGCTGTTTTTT	CASSFAGDTGELFF
TRBV12-3/TRBV12-4	NA	few	TRBJ2-5	TGTGCCAGCACCCCGACCCCCGGGGTAGAGACCCAGTACTTC	CASTPTPGVETQYF
TRBV18	NA	NA	TRBJ1-1	TGTGCCAGCTCACCATTGGACAGTAAGAACACTGAAGCTTTCTTT	CASSPLDSKNTEAFF
TRBV18	TRBD2	NA	TRBJ2-7	TGTGCCAGCTCACCACGTACTAGCGGGAAGGGCGAGCAGTACTTC	CASSPRTSGKGEQYF
TRBV5-1	NA	NA	TRBJ1-2	TGCGCCAGCAGCGAACAGGGCTATGGCTACACCTTC	CASSEQGYGYTF
TRBV19	NA	many	TRBJ2-1	TGTGCCAGTGTCGGGAGTGGTTTTGATGAGCAGTTCTTC	CASVGSGFDEQFF
TRBV19	TRBD1	few	TRBJ1-5	TGTGCCAGTAGTCCGGGACAGTCAAGCAATCAGCCCCAGCATTTT	CASSPGQSSNQPQHF
TRBV6-1	TRBD1	NA	TRBJ2-4	TGTGTCAGCGTCTGGGACAGGCTAAGGAACATTCAGTACTTC	CVSVWDRLRNIQYF
TRBV5-1	NA	many	TRBJ2-7	TGCGCCAGCAGCCCTCCAATAGGTGAGATAACCTACGAGCAGTACTTC	CASSPPIGEITYEQYF
TRBV4-2	TRBD1	many	TRBJ2-7	TGTGCCAGCAGCCCTCCGACAGGGGGTCTCTACGAGCAGTACTTC	CASSPPTGGLYEQYF
TRBV28	TRBD1	many	TRBJ1-2	TGTGCCATCTCAGAGGGGGCGAACTATGGCTACACCTTC	CAISEGANYGYTF
TRBV7-8	NA	many	TRBJ2-5	TGTGCCAGCAGCCCCTTAGAGATGCCGGTTGAGACCCAGTACTTC	CASSPLEMPVETQYF